Listed here are 29 T cell receptor beta chains from one sample, sequenced in a study of cytomegalovirus exposure and HLA in healthy donors (dated by TCRdb to between 2016 and 2019). The method was the immunoSEQ multiplex PCR assay. For the multiplex PCR, a mixture combining 60 forward primers for TCR Vbeta segments and 13 reverse primers for TCR Jbeta segments was used. The source is immuneACCESS, and TCRdb retained only in-frame sequences with V and J called. Part of the clones is not carried over; for the studies checked, unresolved V genes explain less than half of this, and the remainder is unexplained. This sample comprises 110,000 to 150,000 clones, around 73% of them detected only once. The top ten clones comprise 1% to 1.5% of the sample. The sequenced sample consisted of PBMCs. These receptors were taken from a woman between 40 and 55 years old in good health and CMV-seronegative.

The chain combines TRBV7-3 with TRBJ2-3, with D unresolved. The V gene's germline CDR1 is SGHTA and CDR2 FQGTGA. Trimming took off 0 bases at V and 6 bases at J, with 7 bases between the two ends. The CDR3 is 13 amino acids. The CDR3 nucleotides are TGTGCCAGCAGCTTAACGAGGCTGGATACGCAGTATTTT. Protein product: CASSLTRLDTQYF.

This clone was seen only a few times. This chain connects TRBV7-8 to TRBJ1-1; D may be TRBD1 (5 bases). This CDR3 comprises 13 residues. Germline lookup yields CDR1 SGHVS and CDR2 FQNEAQ. Trimming removed 5 bases at V and 1 base at J, with 8 bases between. The DNA of the CDR3 is TGTGCCAGCAGCCTACAGGAGAACACTGAAGCTTTCTTT. Protein product: CASSLQENTEAFF. Full variable domain (missing parts from reference TRBV7-8 and TRBJ1-1): GAGVSQSPRYKVAKRGQDVALRCDPISGHVSLFWYQQALGQGPEFLTYFQNEAQLDKSGLPSDRFFAERPEGSVSTLKIQRTQQEDSAVYLCASSLQENTEAFFGQGTRLTVV.

The V call is TRBV5-5, the J call TRBJ1-2; TRBD1 matches 11 bases. CDR3 size: 16 residues. The trim removed 4 bases at V and 7 bases at J, leaving 12 bases unmatched. Germline values: CDR1 SGHKS, CDR2 YYEKEE (reference sequence). The CDR3 loop is CASSLRPGQGVSGYTF. DNA for the CDR3: TGTGCCAGCAGCCTGCGACCGGGACAGGGGGTCTCTGGCTACACCTTC.

The chain couples TRBV5-6 to TRBJ1-6; D unresolved. Germline V CDR1 and CDR2: SGHDT, YYEEEE. The CDR3 loop spans 14 amino acids. V was shortened by 0 bases and J by 9 bases, with 10 bases between the two germline ends. The CDR3 is CASSLGGLSSPLHF. For the CDR3, the DNA is TGTGCCAGCAGCTTGGGAGGGCTTAGTTCACCCCTCCACTTT. The whole variable domain, remainder taken from reference TRBV5-6 and TRBJ1-6, is DAGVTQSPTHLIKTRGQQVTLRCSPKSGHDTVSWYQQALGQGPQFIFQYYEEEERQRGNFPDRFSGHQFPNYSSELNVNALLLGDSALYLCASSLGGLSSPLHFGNGTRLTVT.

The V gene is TRBV18, the J gene TRBJ1-1; D might be TRBD1 (6 bases). CDR1 and CDR2 (germline): KGHSH, LQKENI. V lost 2 bases to trimming and J lost 1 base, with 17 bases between them. This CDR3 region has 17 residues. CDR3 region: CASSPSVTGQGNTEAFF. In nucleotides, the CDR3 is TGTGCCAGCTCACCATCAGTAACAGGGCAGGGGAACACTGAAGCTTTCTTT.

This clone was picked up a small number of times. This chain joins TRBV6-1 and TRBJ2-7; 7 positions match TRBD1. The CDR3 has 16 amino acids. Unmatched junction bases numbered 8, after V lost 2 bases and J lost 1 base. Germline CDR1 is MNHNS and CDR2 is SASEGT. The CDR3 DNA reads as TGTGCCAGCAGTGAACCCCTCCGGACAGGTTCCTACGAGCAGTACTTC. It is translated as CASSEPLRTGSYEQYF.

V usage is TRBV7-8 and J usage is TRBJ2-3; a possible D gene is TRBD2 (6 bases). Looked up from germline, CDR1 is SGHVS and CDR2 is FQNEAQ. Trimming cost V 4 bases and J 0 bases, with 14 bases left between them. CDR3 size: 16 residues. The CDR3 spells CASSWDVGGSTDTQYF. Written as DNA, the CDR3 is TGTGCCAGCAGCTGGGATGTGGGGGGAAGCACAGATACGCAGTATTTT.

The rearrangement joins TRBV4-3 to TRBJ2-5; no clear D gene. Germline V gene data show CDR1 as LGHNA and CDR2 as YSLEER. V lost 1 base and J lost 5, with 11 bases in between. CDR3 length: 14 amino acids. The CDR3 DNA follows: TGCGCCAGCAGCCAAGGTCCAGGAAAGGAGACCCAGTACTTC. Its protein product is CASSQGPGKETQYF.

This clone was detected only a few times. The chain recombines TRBV2 with TRBJ1-1, with D uncertain. The V end was cut by 3 bases, the J end by 1 base, with 6 bases between. CDR3 length equals 13 residues. Germline-derived CDR1 and CDR2 are SNHLY and FYNNEI. The CDR3 sequence is CASSDQENTEAFF. The CDR3 nucleotides read TGTGCCAGCAGTGATCAGGAGAACACTGAAGCTTTCTTT. Variable domain in full (rest from reference TRBV2 and TRBJ1-1): EPEVTQTPSHQVTQMGQEVILRCVPISNHLYFYWYRQILGQKVEFLVSFYNNEISEKSEIFDDQFSVERPDGSNFTLKIRSTKLEDSAMYFCASSDQENTEAFFGQGTRLTVV.

The chain couples TRBV12-5 to TRBJ2-1; D remains unclear. Germline V gives CDR1 LGHNT, CDR2 FRNRAP. Between the trimmed V and J ends, which lost 7 bases and 8 bases, there was a span of 21 bases. The CDR3 has 15 residues. The CDR3, as DNA: TGTGCTAGTGCCCTCGCTCACCCCCGTCGGTATGAGCAGTTCTTC. Translation gives CASALAHPRRYEQFF.

The rearrangement links TRBV5-4 to TRBJ2-5; 9 bases match TRBD2. The CDR3 totals 15 residues. Germline V CDR1 and CDR2: SGHNT, YYREEE (reference sequence). Losses at the gene ends were 4 bases for V and 7 bases for J; bases not matched to a gene: 11. The DNA for the CDR3 is TGTGCCAGCAGCACCGGGACTAGCTCTCTGGGGACCCAGTACTTC. Its translation is CASSTGTSSLGTQYF.

V and J are TRBV9 and TRBJ2-2, with 7 bases that match TRBD1. CDR1 SGDLS and CDR2 YYNGEE come from the germline V gene. With V trimmed by 4 bases and J by 5 bases, 8 bases remained unmatched. The CDR3 totals 15 residues. CDR3 protein: CASSSRQGRTGELFF. The CDR3, as DNA: TGTGCCAGCAGCTCCCGACAGGGACGTACCGGGGAGCTGTTTTTT. Full variable domain (rest looked up from reference TRBV9 and TRBJ2-2): DSGVTQTPKHLITATGQRVTLRCSPRSGDLSVYWYQQSLDQGLQFLIQYYNGEERAKGNILERFSAQQFPDLHSELNLSSLELGDSALYFCASSSRQGRTGELFFGEGSRLTVL.

The chain carries TRBV11-1 and TRBJ2-1; 7 bases agree with TRBD2. The CDR3 runs to 16 residues. V lost 6 bases, J lost 3 bases, and 11 bases stayed unmatched. CDR1 is SGHAT and CDR2 is FQDESV in the germline V gene (reference sequence). The chain's CDR3 is CASRGGSRSVYNEQFF. CDR3 bases: TGTGCCAGCAGGGGAGGGAGTAGGTCGGTCTACAATGAGCAGTTCTTC.

The chain is built from TRBV15 and TRBJ2-7; maybe TRBD1 (5 bases). CDR3 length: 13 residues. Deletions cut 5 bases from V and 3 bases from J, with 11 bases between. Germline lookup yields CDR1 LNHNV and CDR2 YYDKDF (reference sequence). The CDR3: CATSAGSGYEQYF. The DNA of the CDR3 is TGTGCCACCAGCGCAGGGTCCGGCTACGAGCAGTACTTC.

The chain has TRBV2 and TRBJ2-1, with D possibly matching TRBD2 (6 bases). Trimming took off 5 bases at V and 6 bases at J, with 11 bases between the two ends. The CDR3 consists of 13 residues. Germline V lookup: CDR1 SNHLY, CDR2 FYNNEI. The CDR3 spells CASSLAFVNEQFF. DNA for the CDR3: TGTGCCAGCAGTCTAGCGTTCGTCAATGAGCAGTTCTTC.

The chain is built from TRBV10-3 and TRBJ2-1; possible D gene TRBD2, 6 bases. V shed 3 bases and J shed 0 bases, with 21 bases lying between them. The CDR3 is 19 amino acids. CDR1 is ENHRY, CDR2 SYGVKD, per germline. The chain's CDR3 is CAISDPGTKLAHSYNEQFF. The CDR3 DNA sequence: TGTGCCATCAGTGACCCGGGAACCAAACTAGCTCACTCCTACAATGAGCAGTTCTTC.

The sample holds one count of this clone. This chain connects TRBV19 to TRBJ2-2, with 8 bases fitting TRBD2. The CDR3 spans 14 residues. CDR1 and CDR2 (germline): LNHDA, SQIVND (reference sequence). After removal of 9 bases from V and 4 bases from J, the junction contained 7 bases not matched to a gene. The CDR3 region has the DNA TGTGCCAGCTACGCGGGGGGTAGCACCGGGGAGCTGTTTTTT. Residues: CASYAGGSTGELFF.

This clone has more than one count but fewer than ten. The V and J genes are TRBV19 and TRBJ2-1; D possibly corresponds to TRBD1 (7 bases). V gave up 5 bases and J gave up 7 bases, with 21 bases separating them. The CDR3 contains 16 residues. Looked up from germline, CDR1 is LNHDA and CDR2 is SQIVND (reference sequence). CDR3 residues: CASSGGRQGSSNEQFF. The CDR3 coding sequence is TGTGCCAGTAGTGGGGGGAGACAGGGTTCATCGAATGAGCAGTTCTTC. The complete variable domain, with remaining parts taken from reference TRBV19 and TRBJ2-1, reads DGGITQSPKYLFRKEGQNVTLSCEQNLNHDAMYWYRQDPGQGLRLIYYSQIVNDFQKGDIAEGYSVSREKKESFPLTVTSAQKNPTAFYLCASSGGRQGSSNEQFFGPGTRLTVL.

This chain joins TRBV19 and TRBJ2-1; 10 nucleotides match TRBD1. The length of the CDR3 is 16 residues. Germline-derived CDR1 and CDR2 are LNHDA and SQIVND (reference sequence). V was pared by 3 bases and J by 5 bases, with 7 bases of the junction left unmatched. CDR3 amino acids: CASSMGQGPRDNEQFF. The CDR3, as DNA: TGTGCCAGTAGTATGGGACAGGGGCCGAGAGACAATGAGCAGTTCTTC. Drawing the rest from reference TRBV19 and TRBJ2-1, the complete variable domain is DGGITQSPKYLFRKEGQNVTLSCEQNLNHDAMYWYRQDPGQGLRLIYYSQIVNDFQKGDIAEGYSVSREKKESFPLTVTSAQKNPTAFYLCASSMGQGPRDNEQFFGPGTRLTVL.

The chain links TRBV5-6 to TRBJ2-3; 13 bases match TRBD2. In germline, CDR1 is SGHDT, CDR2 YYEEEE. CDR3 length: 18 residues. V dropped 1 base and J dropped 2; count of bases not matched to a gene: 7. The chain's CDR3 is CASSLIGGLAGPTDTQYF. CDR3 nucleotides: TGTGCCAGCAGCTTGATCGGGGGACTAGCGGGGCCCACAGATACGCAGTATTTT.

The chain is built from TRBV23-1 and TRBJ2-5; tentatively, D is TRBD1 (5 bases). TRBV23-1 is reported as an ORF; its role is uncertain. Trimming stripped 2 bases from V and 5 bases from J, with 18 bases between. This CDR3 is 16 amino acids long. CDR3 region: CASSQTPPGKWETQYF. In nucleotides, the CDR3 is TGCGCCAGCAGTCAAACCCCCCCAGGGAAATGGGAGACCCAGTACTTC.

The chain employs TRBV7-2 and TRBJ2-2; 9 bases are shared with TRBD2. Germline CDR1 reads SGHTA; CDR2 reads FQGNSA. The CDR3 is 15 residues long. The V and J ends lost 5 bases and 7 bases, in that order; junction bases with no gene match: 8. The CDR3, as DNA: TGTGCCAGCAGCCATAGCGGGGGATATGGCGGGGAGCTGTTTTTT. Protein product: CASSHSGGYGGELFF.

The chain couples TRBV18 to TRBJ2-5; D gene unclear. Germline CDR1 is KGHSH and CDR2 is LQKENI. V was pared by 1 base and J by 1 base, with 10 bases between. The CDR3 is 15 residues long. Here the CDR3 reads CASSPRASSQETQYF. CDR3 sequence (DNA): TGTGCCAGCTCACCACGAGCCTCTAGCCAAGAGACCCAGTACTTC.

This clone was seen only a few times. The chain combines TRBV4-1 with TRBJ1-6; 8 bases line up with TRBD1. The germline gives CDR1 MGHRA, CDR2 YSYEKL. The CDR3 runs to 17 residues. Trimming at V came to 7 bases and at J to 0 bases, leaving 8 bases not matched to a gene. Written as DNA, the CDR3 is TGCGCCAGCACACCGGGACAGGAGTACTCCTATAATTCACCCCTCCACTTT. Its translation: CASTPGQEYSYNSPLHF.

This chain links TRBV5-1 with TRBJ1-3; D gene uncertain. The V end lost 0 bases, the J end lost 4 bases, and 11 bases lay between the germline ends. CDR1 is SGHRS and CDR2 is YFSETQ in the germline V gene. CDR3 length: 15 residues. DNA of the CDR3: TGCGCCAGCAGCTTGGCCGGAGGCAGAGGAAACACCATATATTTT. Residues: CASSLAGGRGNTIYF.

This rearrangement joins TRBV6-1 to TRBJ2-7; D is undetermined. The V end was cut by 10 bases, the J end by 2 bases, with 18 bases between. Germline lookup yields CDR1 MNHNS and CDR2 SASEGT. The CDR3 runs 14 residues. DNA of the CDR3: TGTGCCACCAAAAATAGCTATAAAGCCTACGAGCAGTACGTC. It translates to CATKNSYKAYEQYV.

This clone was found a few times. The chain has TRBV10-3 and TRBJ1-2, with 7 bases that match TRBD1. Losses at the gene ends were 8 bases for V and 6 bases for J; bases not matched to a gene: 6. Per the germline V gene, CDR1 is ENHRY and CDR2 is SYGVKD. This CDR3 comprises 12 residues. CDR3 sequence: CAIPGTANGYTF. CDR3 in DNA: TGTGCCATCCCAGGGACAGCGAATGGCTACACCTTC.

This clone was counted many times. This chain connects TRBV27 to TRBJ1-4; no clear D. Germline CDR1 and CDR2: MNHEY and SMNVEV (reference sequence). Trimming removed 8 bases from V and 6 bases from J, with 22 bases in between. This CDR3 is 16 amino acids long. DNA of the CDR3: TGTGCCAGCCCCCCGACTCAACACGGGTGTTATGAAAAACTGTTTTTT. Amino acid sequence: CASPPTQHGCYEKLFF.

V and J are TRBV13 and TRBJ1-3, with unresolved D. This CDR3 region has 14 residues. Germline V lookup: CDR1 PRHDT, CDR2 FYEKMQ (reference sequence). Trimming took 0 bases from V and 4 from J, leaving 7 bases between them. CDR3 in amino acids: CASSLGLGGNTIYF. CDR3 DNA: TGTGCCAGCAGCTTAGGCCTAGGAGGAAACACCATATATTTT.